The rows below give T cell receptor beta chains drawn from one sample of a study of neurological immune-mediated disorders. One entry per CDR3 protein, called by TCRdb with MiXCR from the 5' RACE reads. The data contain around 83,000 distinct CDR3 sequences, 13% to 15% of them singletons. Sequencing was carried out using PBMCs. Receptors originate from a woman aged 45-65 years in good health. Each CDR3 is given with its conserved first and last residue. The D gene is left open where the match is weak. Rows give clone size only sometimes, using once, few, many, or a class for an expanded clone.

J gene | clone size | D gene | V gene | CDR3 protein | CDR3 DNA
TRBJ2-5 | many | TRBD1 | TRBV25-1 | CASSELRGTGAQETQYF | TGTGCCAGCAGTGAATTGAGAGGGACAGGGGCCCAAGAGACCCAGTACTTC
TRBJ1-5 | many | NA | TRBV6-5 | CASSSQGSGSNQPQHF | TGTGCCAGCAGTTCACAGGGTTCGGGCTCAAATCAGCCCCAGCATTTT
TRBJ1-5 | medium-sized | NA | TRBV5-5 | CASSTQGVGQPQHF | TGTGCCAGCAGCACGCAGGGTGTGGGTCAGCCCCAGCATTTT
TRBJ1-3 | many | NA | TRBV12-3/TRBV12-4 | CASSPQISGNTIYF | TGTGCCAGCAGTCCACAGATTTCTGGAAACACCATATATTTT
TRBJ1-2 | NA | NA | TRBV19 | CASSSSGPNYGYTF | TGTGCCAGTAGTAGCTCGGGACCTAACTATGGCTACACCTTC
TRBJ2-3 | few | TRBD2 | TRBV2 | CASKSGGYTDTQYF | TGTGCCAGCAAAAGCGGGGGGTACACAGATACGCAGTATTTT
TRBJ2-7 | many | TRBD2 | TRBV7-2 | CASSLGGSSHEQYF | TGTGCCAGCAGCTTAGGCGGGAGTAGCCACGAGCAGTACTTC
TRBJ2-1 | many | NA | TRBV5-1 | CASSLEDFSYNEQFF | TGCGCCAGCAGCCTGGAGGACTTTTCCTACAATGAGCAGTTCTTC
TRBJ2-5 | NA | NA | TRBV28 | CASSYGLSVQETQYF | TGTGCCAGCAGCTACGGACTATCGGTGCAAGAGACCCAGTACTTC
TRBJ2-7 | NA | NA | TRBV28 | CASRGLVFEQYF | TGTGCCAGCAGGGGCCTTGTTTTCGAGCAGTACTTC
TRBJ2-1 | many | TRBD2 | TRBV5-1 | CASSLDASGQQFF | TGCGCCAGCAGCTTGGACGCTAGCGGGCAGCAGTTCTTC
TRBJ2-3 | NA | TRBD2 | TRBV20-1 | CSAGSGSGADTQYF | TGCAGTGCGGGAAGCGGGAGTGGCGCAGATACGCAGTATTTT
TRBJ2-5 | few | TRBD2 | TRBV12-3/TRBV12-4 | CASSLVAGAKTQYF | TGTGCCAGCAGTTTAGTAGCGGGGGCGAAGACCCAGTACTTC
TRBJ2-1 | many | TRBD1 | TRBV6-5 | CASSYAGQGFKEFF | TGTGCCAGCAGTTATGCGGGACAGGGATTTAAAGAGTTCTTC
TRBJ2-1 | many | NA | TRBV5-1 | CASSPDNEQFF | TGCGCCAGCAGCCCTGACAATGAGCAGTTCTTC
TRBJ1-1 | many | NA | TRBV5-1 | CASRSLRDSTEAFF | TGCGCCAGCAGGTCACTCAGGGATAGCACTGAAGCTTTCTTT
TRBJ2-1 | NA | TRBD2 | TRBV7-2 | CASSVGLAINEQFF | TGTGCCAGCAGCGTGGGACTAGCGATCAATGAGCAGTTCTTC
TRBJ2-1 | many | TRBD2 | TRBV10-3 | CAIMRSGSNNEQFF | TGTGCCATCATGCGTAGCGGGAGTAACAATGAGCAGTTCTTC
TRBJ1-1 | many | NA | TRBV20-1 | CSAPRSVNTEAFF | TGCAGTGCCCCACGGTCCGTGAACACTGAAGCTTTCTTT
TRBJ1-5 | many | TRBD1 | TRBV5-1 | CASSFQPGGDQPQHF | TGCGCCAGCAGCTTCCAACCAGGGGGAGATCAGCCCCAGCATTTT
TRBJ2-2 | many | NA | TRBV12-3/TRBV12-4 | CASSFPGSHGELFF | TGTGCCAGCAGTTTCCCAGGGTCGCACGGGGAGCTGTTTTTT
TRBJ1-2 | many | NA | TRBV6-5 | CASSPLGLAAGYGYTF | TGTGCCAGCAGTCCGCTAGGACTGGCAGCCGGCTATGGCTACACCTTC
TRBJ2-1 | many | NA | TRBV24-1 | CATQRYNEQFF | TGTGCCACCCAGAGGTACAATGAGCAGTTCTTC
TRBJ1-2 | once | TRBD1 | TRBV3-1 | CASSQHRDRVGYTF | TGTGCCAGCAGCCAACACCGGGACAGGGTCGGCTACACCTTC
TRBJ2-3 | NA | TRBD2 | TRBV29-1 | CSVEFTQLLAGITDTQYF | TGCAGCGTTGAATTTACCCAATTACTAGCGGGGATCACAGATACGCAGTATTTT
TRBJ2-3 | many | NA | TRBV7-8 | CASSVGRARPVGTQYF | TGTGCCAGCAGTGTCGGCAGGGCGAGACCCGTTGGTACGCAGTATTTT
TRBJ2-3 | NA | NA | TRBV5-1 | CASASVDTADTQYF | TGCGCCAGCGCTAGCGTGGACACGGCAGATACTCAGTATTTT
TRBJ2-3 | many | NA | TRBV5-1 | CASSLRQGTSDTQYF | TGCGCCAGCAGCTTGCGCCAGGGAACGTCAGATACGCAGTATTTT
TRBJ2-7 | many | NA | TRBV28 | CASTRDTAYEQYF | TGTGCCAGCACAAGGGACACTGCCTACGAGCAGTACTTC
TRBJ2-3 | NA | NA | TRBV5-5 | CASSLAESDTQYF | TGTGCCAGCAGCTTGGCGGAGTCAGATACGCAGTATTTT
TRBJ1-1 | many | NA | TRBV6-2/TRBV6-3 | CASRVTSGLRVNTEAFF | TGTGCCAGCAGAGTTACTTCGGGGCTAAGGGTGAACACTGAAGCTTTCTTT
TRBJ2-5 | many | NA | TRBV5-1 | CASSLGWAVQETQYF | TGCGCCAGCAGCTTGGGTTGGGCAGTTCAAGAGACCCAGTACTTC
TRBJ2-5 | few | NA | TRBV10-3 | CASGWEETQYF | TGTGCCTCAGGATGGGAAGAGACCCAGTACTTC
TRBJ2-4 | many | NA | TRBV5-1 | CASSFPTGNIQYF | TGCGCCAGCAGCTTTCCGACAGGAAACATTCAGTACTTC
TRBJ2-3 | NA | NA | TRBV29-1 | CSAGTRSWDMQYF | TGCAGCGCCGGGACTCGGAGCTGGGATATGCAGTATTTT
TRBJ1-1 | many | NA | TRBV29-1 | CSVRESLSLAFF | TGCAGCGTTCGGGAGTCCTTATCCTTGGCTTTCTTT
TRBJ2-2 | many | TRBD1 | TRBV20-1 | CSASSRTGRWELFF | TGCAGTGCTAGCTCCAGGACAGGGCGATGGGAGCTGTTTTTT
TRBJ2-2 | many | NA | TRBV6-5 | CASSYSPSELFF | TGTGCCAGCAGTTACTCCCCGTCGGAGCTGTTTTTT
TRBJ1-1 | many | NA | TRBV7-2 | CASSSSPGWNEAFF | TGTGCCAGCAGCTCTAGCCCTGGGTGGAATGAAGCTTTCTTT
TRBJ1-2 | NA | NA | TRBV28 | CASLPVGGGGNYGYTF | TGTGCCAGTCTCCCGGTCGGGGGTGGAGGCAACTATGGCTACACCTTC
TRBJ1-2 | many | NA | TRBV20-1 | CSASQGTYGYTF | TGCAGTGCAAGCCAAGGGACCTATGGCTACACCTTC
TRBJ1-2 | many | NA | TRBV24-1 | CATSAGPRDKGNYGYTF | TGTGCCACCAGTGCCGGCCCCCGGGACAAGGGAAACTATGGCTACACCTTC
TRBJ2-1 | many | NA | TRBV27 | CASSEQGRGSYNEQFF | TGTGCCAGCAGTGAACAGGGAAGGGGCTCCTACAATGAGCAGTTCTTC
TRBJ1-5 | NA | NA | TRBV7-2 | CASSSGADQPRHF | TGTGCCAGCAGCTCCGGGGCCGATCAGCCCAGGCATTTT
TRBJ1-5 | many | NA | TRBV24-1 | CATSDSDTQPQHF | TGTGCCACCAGTGATTCTGACACGCAGCCCCAGCATTTT
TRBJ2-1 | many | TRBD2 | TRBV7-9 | CASSSTSGSSYNEQFF | TGTGCCAGCAGCTCAACTAGCGGGAGCTCCTACAATGAGCAGTTCTTC
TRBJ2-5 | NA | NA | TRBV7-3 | CASSLQGGKQETQYF | TGTGCCAGCAGCTTACAGGGTGGAAAACAAGAGACCCAGTACTTC
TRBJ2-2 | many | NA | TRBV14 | CASSLWDTTGGELFF | TGTGCCAGCAGCCTTTGGGACACCACGGGTGGGGAGCTGTTTTTT